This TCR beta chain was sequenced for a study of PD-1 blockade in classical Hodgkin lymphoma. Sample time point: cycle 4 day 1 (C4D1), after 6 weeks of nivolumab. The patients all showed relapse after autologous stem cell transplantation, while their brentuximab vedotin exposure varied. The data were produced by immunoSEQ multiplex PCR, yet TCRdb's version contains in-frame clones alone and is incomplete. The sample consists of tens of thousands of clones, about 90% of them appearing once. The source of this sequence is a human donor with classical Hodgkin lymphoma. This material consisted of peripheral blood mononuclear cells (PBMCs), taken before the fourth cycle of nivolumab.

This chain's CDR3 is CASRRTVKNQPQHF. The CDR3 DNA sequence: TGTGCCAGCAGGAGGACAGTAAAGAATCAGCCCCAGCATTTT. The chain combines TRBV27 with TRBJ1-5, with TRBD1 as a possible D gene (6 bases). Germline CDR1 MNHEY, CDR2 SMNVEV (reference sequence). The CDR3 has 14 residues. V was clipped by 6 bases and J by 4 bases, with 13 bases between them.